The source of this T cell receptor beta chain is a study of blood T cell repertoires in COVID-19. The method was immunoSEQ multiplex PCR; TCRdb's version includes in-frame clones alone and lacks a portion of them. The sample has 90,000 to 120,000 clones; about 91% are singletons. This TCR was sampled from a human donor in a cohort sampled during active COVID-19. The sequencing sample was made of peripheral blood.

CDR3 sequence (DNA): TGTGCCAGTAGTATAGATGAGCCGGATACGCAGTATTTT. It encodes CASSIDEPDTQYF. The V call is TRBV19, the J call TRBJ2-3; unclear D gene. Germline loops: CDR1 LNHDA, CDR2 SQIVND (reference sequence). The CDR3 has 13 residues. Trimming left V 0 bases short and J 6 bases short, with 7 bases between.